One and the same sample provided the 18 T cell receptor beta chains below, sequenced in a study of molecular identifiers for immune sequencing clone quantification (dated by TCRdb to between 2017 and 2018). Library method: PCR. The sequencer listed for this sample is NextSeq 500. In-frame beta chains were kept once TCRdb had trimmed the public reads at Q25 with fastp and called clones with MiXCR. Rows with one shared CDR3 protein collapse into an entry with the most common genes and DNA. This sample has tens of thousands of distinct CDR3 sequences in its table, and approximately 23% of those were observed once. Less than 0.85% of the sample goes to the ten largest clones. The sequenced sample consisted of naive CD8+ T cells from blood, with Jurkat cell RNA spiked in. The cell subset or site label, read with the paper, signifies: FACS-sorted CD8+CD4-CCR7+CD45RA+ naive T cells. Every receptor here comes from a human donor in good health. Some libraries in this study had Jurkat cell RNA spiked in.

This clonotype showed up just a few times. V gene TRBV2 combines with J gene TRBJ1-2, with D possibly TRBD1 on 6 matching bases. V was cut by 6 bases and J by 1 base, with 12 bases left in between. CDR3 length equals 14 residues. Looked up from germline, CDR1 is SNHLY and CDR2 is FYNNEI. This chain's CDR3 is CASSRDTRNYGYTF. CDR3 DNA: TGTGCCAGCAGCCGGGACACACGTAACTATGGCTACACCTTC.

The CDR3 sequence: CASSIGGTSRYEQYF. The CDR3 DNA sequence: TGTGCCAGCAGCATAGGAGGGACTAGCAGGTACGAGCAGTACTTC. The chain employs TRBV7-6 and TRBJ2-7, with TRBD2 matching over 9 bases. The CDR3 totals 15 residues. CDR1 SGHVS and CDR2 FNYEAQ come from the germline V gene. Germline trimming cut 5 bases from V and 4 bases from J; bases unmatched to any gene: 9.

Note on this clonotype: It may be a read error: a sequence one base away is much more abundant. The chain employs TRBV27 and TRBJ2-7, with D unclear. Trimming pared 5 bases from V and 3 bases from J, leaving 11 bases between. From germline, CDR1 is MNHEY and CDR2 SMNVEV (reference sequence). The CDR3 spans 13 residues. Written as DNA, the CDR3 is TGTGCCAGCAGTCCGAGGCCCAACTACGAGCAGTACTTC. This encodes CASSPRPNYEQYF.

This clonotype has at least ten counts. The junction differs from germline at one of its ends, possibly a read error. The chain couples TRBV30 to TRBJ2-2; D possibly corresponds to TRBD2 (5 bases). The germline V gene has CDR1 GTSNPN and CDR2 SVGIG (reference sequence). The CDR3 totals 15 residues. CDR3 sequence: CAGSWGTYNAGELFF. The CDR3 DNA follows: TGTGCCGGGAGCTGGGGAACCTATAACGCCGGGGAGCTGTTTTTT.

The chain employs TRBV7-6 and TRBJ1-1; 7 bases are shared with TRBD1. V lost 0 bases to trimming and J lost 4 bases; unmatched junction nucleotides: 8. CDR1 SGHVS and CDR2 FNYEAQ come from the germline V gene. This CDR3 is built from 16 residues. The chain's CDR3 is CASSLAGQLSVTEAFF. DNA of the CDR3: TGTGCCAGCAGCTTAGCGGGACAGCTTAGCGTCACTGAAGCTTTCTTT.

This clonotype came up many times. The rearrangement uses TRBV15 and TRBJ2-7; TRBD1 agrees at 12 bases. Germline-derived CDR1 and CDR2 are LNHNV and YYDKDF (reference sequence). This CDR3 contains 16 residues. V was pared by 2 bases and J by 3 bases, with 5 bases of the junction left unmatched. DNA of the CDR3: TGTGCCACCAGCAGAACTCGGGACAGGGGGCACTACGAGCAGTACTTC. It translates to CATSRTRDRGHYEQYF. Together with reference TRBV15 and TRBJ2-7, the CDR3 gives the full variable domain: DAMVIQNPRYQVTQFGKPVTLSCSQTLNHNVMYWYQQKSSQAPKLLFHYYDKDFNNEADTPDNFQSRRPNTSFCFLDIRSPGLGDTAMYLCATSRTRDRGHYEQYFGPGTRLTVT.

Many counts were recorded for this clonotype. The chain has TRBV5-6 and TRBJ2-7, with 9 bases lining up with TRBD1. CDR1 SGHDT and CDR2 YYEEEE come from the germline V gene. Trimming cost V 4 bases and J 6 bases; bases outside gene matches: 2. CDR3 size: 12 residues. The CDR3 loop is CASSGTGPEQYF. The CDR3 DNA is TGTGCCAGCAGCGGGACAGGGCCCGAGCAGTACTTC.

This clonotype was detected a few times. The rearrangement links TRBV28 to TRBJ2-2; unclear D gene. The germline V and J ends were trimmed by 4 bases and 4 bases, with 22 bases remaining between them. From germline, CDR1 is MDHEN and CDR2 SYDVKM. This CDR3 region has 18 residues. The CDR3, as DNA: TGTGCCAGCAGTTCTTCCCCGACACCGGGTTATAGCACCGGGGAGCTGTTTTTT. As protein: CASSSSPTPGYSTGELFF. Based on the CDR3 plus reference TRBV28 and TRBJ2-2, the full variable domain is DVKVTQSSRYLVKRTGEKVFLECVQDMDHENMFWYRQDPGLGLRLIYFSYDVKMKEKGDIPEGYSVSREKKERFSLILESASTNQTSMYLCASSSSPTPGYSTGELFFGEGSRLTVL.

In its sample, this clonotype was seen a few times. J is TRBJ2-2 and V is TRBV3-1; 14 bases are shared with TRBD2. The junction had 1 base not matched to a gene; V was cut back by 4 bases and J by 0 bases. Looked up from germline, CDR1 is LGHDT and CDR2 is YNNKEL (reference sequence). CDR3 length: 17 residues. The CDR3 DNA is TGTGCCAGCAGCCGGGGACTAGCGGGGGCGAACACCGGGGAGCTGTTTTTT. This codes for CASSRGLAGANTGELFF.

This clonotype was observed at least ten times. The V and J genes are TRBV9 and TRBJ2-3, with D perhaps matching TRBD2 (5 bases). The CDR3 length is 17 residues. Per the germline V gene, CDR1 is SGDLS and CDR2 is YYNGEE. V lost 4 bases and J lost 0, with 18 bases in between. For the CDR3, the DNA is TGTGCCAGCAGCCCCATAAGCGGCGGAGCCAGCACAGATACGCAGTATTTT. Its translation is CASSPISGGASTDTQYF.

With regard to this clonotype: Sequence at one end of the junction differs from germline and may be a read error. V usage is TRBV20-1 and J usage is TRBJ2-1, with D tentatively TRBD2 (5 bases). The CDR3 length is 14 residues. Germline-derived CDR1 and CDR2 are DFQATT and SNEGSKA (reference sequence). The CDR3 loop reads CSASGLADYDEQFF. In nucleotides, the CDR3 is TGCAGTGCTAGTGGTCTAGCAGACTACGATGAGCAGTTCTTC.

This clonotype has only a few counts. The conserved final phenylalanine or tryptophan is absent from the CDR3, which likely points to a read error. The chain uses TRBV13 and TRBJ2-2; D is possibly TRBD1 (7 bases). CDR1 and CDR2 from the germline V gene are PRHDT and FYEKMQ (reference sequence). V was shortened by 5 bases and J by 4 bases, with 11 bases between the two germline ends. CDR3 size: 14 residues. The CDR3 is CASSIRGATGELFY. Written as DNA, the CDR3 is TGTGCCAGCAGCATCAGGGGGGCCACCGGGGAGCTGTTTTAT.

This clonotype has more than one count but fewer than ten. The chain has TRBV5-4 and TRBJ2-5, with D perhaps given as TRBD1 or TRBD2 (5 bases each). The CDR3 has 14 amino acids. The germline V gene encodes CDR1 SGHNT and CDR2 YYREEE (reference sequence). Deletions cut 2 bases from V and 5 bases from J, with 13 bases between. The CDR3 reads CASSFGGLWETQYF. CDR3 nucleotide sequence: TGTGCCAGCAGCTTTGGGGGTCTGTGGGAGACCCAGTACTTC. Full variable domain (missing parts from reference TRBV5-4 and TRBJ2-5): ETGVTQSPTHLIKTRGQQVTLRCSSQSGHNTVSWYQQALGQGPQFIFQYYREEENGRGNFPPRFSGLQFPNYSSELNVNALELDDSALYLCASSFGGLWETQYFGPGTRLLVL.

This clonotype was counted ten times or more. The V gene is TRBV12-3 or TRBV12-4, the J gene TRBJ2-3; D is unresolved. Trimming shortened V by 8 bases and J by 0 bases, and 12 bases separated the two germline ends. The CDR3 contains 14 residues. CDR3 nucleotides: TGTGCCAGCCTGTTCGGGCCTAGCACAGATACGCAGTATTTT. It codes for CASLFGPSTDTQYF.

About this clonotype: The junction does not match germline at one end; this may be a read error. This sequence joins TRBV4-3 and TRBJ1-6, with 8 nucleotides matching TRBD1. The CDR3 is 16 amino acids. Germline-derived CDR1 and CDR2 are LGHNA and YSLEER. The CDR3 nucleotides read TGCGCCCGCAGCCAGGGCAGGGGGCGTAATAATTCACCCCTCCACTTT. Translation: CARSQGRGRNNSPLHF.

This clonotype was observed a few times. This chain uses TRBV30 with TRBJ2-7; D is uncertain. The CDR3 has 14 amino acids. Germline V lookup: CDR1 GTSNPN, CDR2 SVGIG (reference sequence). The germline V and J ends were trimmed by 7 bases and 1 base, with 17 bases remaining between them. The CDR3 protein is CALDQNNLSYEQYF. The CDR3, as DNA: TGTGCCTTGGATCAGAACAACTTATCCTACGAGCAGTACTTC.

The V call is TRBV29-1, the J call TRBJ1-2; no clear D gene. V shed 3 bases and J shed 4 bases, with 15 bases lying between them. The CDR3 spans 14 residues. From germline, CDR1 is SQVTM and CDR2 ANQGSEA. Here the CDR3 DNA reads TGCAGCGTTGACGCCCCGTCAGGTTTCTATGGCTACACCTTC. It translates to CSVDAPSGFYGYTF.

This clonotype was counted ten times or more. V gene TRBV7-9 combines with J gene TRBJ2-5, with D perhaps given as TRBD1 or TRBD2 (5 bases each). The CDR3 length is 13 residues. Looked up from germline, CDR1 is SEHNR and CDR2 is FQNEAQ (reference sequence). Trimming removed 8 bases at V and 4 bases at J, with 14 bases between. The CDR3 protein is CASRDLLIETQYF. The CDR3 bases are TGTGCCAGCCGGGACCTTCTTATAGAGACCCAGTACTTC.